This is a list of T cell receptor beta chains from one sample in a study of CD4 T cells in relation to SARS-CoV-2 and coronaviruses. Method: immunoSEQ multiplex PCR; TCRdb's copy keeps in-frame clones and lacks some. The table shows more than 15,000 clones, with approximately 80% occurring only once. No antigen is known for these receptors. The sample comprised CD4+ T cells from PBMCs, cultured in vitro. The receptor source for this set is a human donor in good health. Each CDR3 is given with its conserved first and last residue.

J gene: TRBJ2-2; CDR3 length: 16; V gene: TRBV7-2; CDR3 protein: CASSIRLAGDGGELFF
J gene: TRBJ1-1; CDR3 length: 14; V gene: TRBV28; CDR3 protein: CASTSTTLNTEAFF
J gene: TRBJ2-7; CDR3 length: 15; V gene: TRBV5-4; CDR3 protein: CASSLDLVSRYEQYF
J gene: TRBJ2-3; CDR3 length: 16; V gene: TRBV7-3; CDR3 protein: CASSLSGAGGTDTQYF
J gene: TRBJ2-7; CDR3 length: 13; V gene: TRBV18; CDR3 protein: CASSRDVSGEQYF
J gene: TRBJ2-7; CDR3 length: 15; V gene: TRBV5-1; CDR3 protein: CASSLQGHPSYEQYF
J gene: TRBJ2-3; CDR3 length: 14; V gene: TRBV5-1; CDR3 protein: CASSPGGGADTQYF
J gene: TRBJ1-4; CDR3 length: 14; V gene: TRBV4-1; CDR3 protein: CASSHEPRSEKLFF
J gene: TRBJ2-5; CDR3 length: 14; V gene: TRBV2; CDR3 protein: CASSEGSSGRVQYF
J gene: TRBJ2-3; CDR3 length: 14; V gene: TRBV11-2; CDR3 protein: CASSAMLSADTQYF
J gene: TRBJ2-2; CDR3 length: 13; V gene: TRBV2; CDR3 protein: CASRLVSTGELFF
J gene: TRBJ1-1; CDR3 length: 14; V gene: TRBV6-5; CDR3 protein: CASSYGGANTEAFF
J gene: TRBJ2-1; CDR3 length: 12; V gene: TRBV20-1; CDR3 protein: CSASLETDEQFF
J gene: TRBJ2-1; CDR3 length: 17; V gene: TRBV4-2; CDR3 protein: CASSHAKGLAGGDEQFF
J gene: TRBJ1-4; CDR3 length: 15; V gene: TRBV7-8; CDR3 protein: CASSTHTGGDEKLFF
J gene: TRBJ2-4; CDR3 length: 17; V gene: TRBV4-2; CDR3 protein: CASSQVLRGAAKNIQYF
J gene: TRBJ1-6; CDR3 length: 15; V gene: TRBV9; CDR3 protein: CASSLTGGKDSPLHF
J gene: TRBJ2-2; CDR3 length: 17; V gene: TRBV18; CDR3 protein: CASSPYPGQGRTGELFF
J gene: TRBJ2-7; CDR3 length: 17; V gene: TRBV3-1/TRBV3-2; CDR3 protein: CASSQAALAGFSYEQYF